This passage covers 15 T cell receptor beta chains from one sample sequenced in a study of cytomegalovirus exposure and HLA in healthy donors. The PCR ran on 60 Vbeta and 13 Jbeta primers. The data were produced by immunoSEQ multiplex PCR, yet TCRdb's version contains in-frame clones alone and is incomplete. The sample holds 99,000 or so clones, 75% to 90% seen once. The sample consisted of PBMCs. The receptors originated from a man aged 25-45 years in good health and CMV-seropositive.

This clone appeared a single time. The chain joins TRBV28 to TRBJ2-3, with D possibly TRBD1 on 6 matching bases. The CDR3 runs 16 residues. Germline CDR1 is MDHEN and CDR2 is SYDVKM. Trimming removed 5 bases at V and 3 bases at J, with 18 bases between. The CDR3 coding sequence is TGTGCCAGCAGTAGACCCAGGGGTGGCACTACAGATACGCAGTATTTT. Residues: CASSRPRGGTTDTQYF. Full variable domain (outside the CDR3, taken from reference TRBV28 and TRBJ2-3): DVKVTQSSRYLVKRTGEKVFLECVQDMDHENMFWYRQDPGLGLRLIYFSYDVKMKEKGDIPEGYSVSREKKERFSLILESASTNQTSMYLCASSRPRGGTTDTQYFGPGTRLTVL.

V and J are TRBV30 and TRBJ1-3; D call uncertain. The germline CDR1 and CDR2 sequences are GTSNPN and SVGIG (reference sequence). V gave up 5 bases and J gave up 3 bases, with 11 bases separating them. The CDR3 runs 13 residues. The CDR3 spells CAWGGPGGNTIYF. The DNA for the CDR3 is TGTGCCTGGGGCGGGCCCGGTGGAAACACCATATATTTT. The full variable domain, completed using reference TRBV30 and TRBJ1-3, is SQTIHQWPATLVQPVGSPLSLECTVEGTSNPNLYWYRQAAGRGLQLLFYSVGIGQISSEVPQNLSASRPQDRQFILSSKKLLLSDSGFYLCAWGGPGGNTIYFGEGSWLTVV.

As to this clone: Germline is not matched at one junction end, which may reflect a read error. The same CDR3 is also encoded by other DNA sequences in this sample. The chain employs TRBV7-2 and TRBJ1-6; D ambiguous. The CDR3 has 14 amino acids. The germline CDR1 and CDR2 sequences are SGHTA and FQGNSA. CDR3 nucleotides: TGTGCCAGCAGCTTCGGGAGATATAATTCACCTCTCCACTTT. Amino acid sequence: CASSFGRYNSPLHF.

The CDR3 bases are TGCGCCAGCAGCTTACAGGGGCAGGGGGCTTCACCCCTCCACTTT. Translation gives CASSLQGQGASPLHF. V usage is TRBV5-1 and J usage is TRBJ1-6, with 8 nucleotides matching TRBD1. The germline V gene has CDR1 SGHRS and CDR2 YFSETQ. This CDR3 contains 15 residues. Trimming cost V 2 bases and J 9 bases; bases outside gene matches: 7.

This CDR3 reads CASSDTGAGVVGYTF. The CDR3 nucleotides read TGTGCCAGCAGTGATACGGGAGCGGGGGTCGTAGGCTACACCTTC. The rearrangement links TRBV6-1 to TRBJ1-2, with a tentative D call TRBD1 (5 bases). V was cut by 3 bases and J by 8 bases, with 19 bases left in between. The germline gives CDR1 MNHNS, CDR2 SASEGT. The CDR3 runs to 15 residues.

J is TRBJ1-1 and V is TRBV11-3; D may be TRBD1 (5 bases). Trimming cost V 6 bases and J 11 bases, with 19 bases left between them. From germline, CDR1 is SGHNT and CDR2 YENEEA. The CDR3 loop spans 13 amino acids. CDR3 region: CASSYSSGSWAFF. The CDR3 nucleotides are TGTGCCAGCAGTTATTCCTCAGGGTCTTGGGCTTTCTTT.

The chain's CDR3 is CASSQGTTSAHGYTF. As DNA, the CDR3 is TGCGCCAGCAGCCAAGGGACAACAAGCGCTCATGGCTACACCTTC. This chain uses TRBV4-3 with TRBJ1-2; TRBD1 is a possible D gene (5 bases). The germline V gene has CDR1 LGHNA and CDR2 YSLEER. The V and J ends lost 1 base and 6 bases respectively, with 15 bases between them. The CDR3 is 15 amino acids.

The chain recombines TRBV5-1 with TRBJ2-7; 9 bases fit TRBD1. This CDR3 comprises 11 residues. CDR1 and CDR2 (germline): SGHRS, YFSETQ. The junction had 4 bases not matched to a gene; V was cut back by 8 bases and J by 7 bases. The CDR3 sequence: CARDRGWEQYF. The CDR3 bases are TGCGCCAGGGACAGGGGCTGGGAGCAGTACTTC.

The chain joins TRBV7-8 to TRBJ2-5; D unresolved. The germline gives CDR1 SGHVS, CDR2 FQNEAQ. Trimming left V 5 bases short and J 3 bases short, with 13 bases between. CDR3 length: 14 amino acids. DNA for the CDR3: TGTGCCAGCAGCCCCGGGTTAGGTGAAGAGACCCAGTACTTC. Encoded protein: CASSPGLGEETQYF.

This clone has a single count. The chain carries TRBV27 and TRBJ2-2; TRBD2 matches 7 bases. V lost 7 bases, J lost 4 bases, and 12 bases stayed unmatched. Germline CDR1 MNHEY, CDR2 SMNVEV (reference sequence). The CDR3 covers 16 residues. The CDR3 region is CASTPSGTITTGELFF. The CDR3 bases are TGTGCCAGCACCCCTTCCGGGACTATAACCACCGGGGAGCTGTTTTTT.

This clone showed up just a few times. CDR3 sequence reads: CASSRGQEYEQYF. The CDR3 nucleotides are TGTGCCAGCAGTCGCGGACAGGAGTACGAGCAGTACTTC. The rearrangement links TRBV6-1 to TRBJ2-7, with TRBD1 identical over 7 bases. Germline-derived CDR1 and CDR2 are MNHNS and SASEGT. V shed 5 bases and J 4 bases; nucleotides not matched to a gene: 5. The CDR3 runs to 13 residues.

CDR3 sequence reads: CASSLWPSNQPQHF. DNA for the CDR3: TGTGCCAGCAGTTTATGGCCAAGCAATCAGCCCCAGCATTTT. The chain is built from TRBV27 and TRBJ1-5; D call uncertain. V was shortened by 1 base and J by 1 base, with 5 bases between the two germline ends. Germline CDR1 is MNHEY and CDR2 is SMNVEV (reference sequence). This CDR3 is built from 14 residues.

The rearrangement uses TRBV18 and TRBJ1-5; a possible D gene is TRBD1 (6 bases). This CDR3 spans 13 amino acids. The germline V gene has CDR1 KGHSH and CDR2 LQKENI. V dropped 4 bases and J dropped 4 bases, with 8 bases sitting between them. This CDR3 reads CASSRGTNQPQHF. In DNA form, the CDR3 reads TGTGCCAGCTCACGTGGGACAAATCAGCCCCAGCATTTT. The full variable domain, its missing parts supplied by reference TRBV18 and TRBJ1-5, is NAGVMQNPRHLVRRRGQEARLRCSPMKGHSHVYWYRQLPEEGLKFMVYLQKENIIDESGMPKERFSAEFPKEGPSILRIQQVVRGDSAAYFCASSRGTNQPQHFGDGTRLSIL.

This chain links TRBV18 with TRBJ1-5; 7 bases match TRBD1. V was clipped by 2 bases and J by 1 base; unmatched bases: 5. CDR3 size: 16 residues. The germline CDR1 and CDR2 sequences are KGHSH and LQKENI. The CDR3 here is CASSPGAGGSNQPQHF. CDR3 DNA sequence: TGTGCCAGCTCACCAGGGGCAGGGGGGAGCAATCAGCCCCAGCATTTT.

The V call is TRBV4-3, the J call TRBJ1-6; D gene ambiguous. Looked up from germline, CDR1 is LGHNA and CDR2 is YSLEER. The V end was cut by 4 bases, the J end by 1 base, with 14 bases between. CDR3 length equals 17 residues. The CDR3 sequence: CASSPWTVHSYNSPLHF. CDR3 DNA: TGCGCCAGCAGCCCTTGGACTGTTCATTCCTATAATTCACCCCTCCACTTT.